Presented here are 15 T cell receptor beta chains from one specimen sequenced in a study of tumor and adjacent non-tumor tissue in lung cancer. The template was RNA from unsorted bulk tissue. The library came from three nested PCR rounds adapted from ARM-PCR protocols. From the multiplex PCR reads, TCRdb called clonotypes with MiXCR, one entry per CDR3 protein. Of fewer than 120,000 distinct CDR3 sequences detected, 84% appear once; the ten largest clones hold 22%. Source material: lung tumor tissue. These TCRs come from a man in his 70s with non-small cell lung cancer.

As concerns this clonotype: The junction differs from germline at one of its ends, possibly a read error. The J gene is TRBJ1-6, the V gene TRBV5-6, with TRBD1 matching over 7 bases. This CDR3 comprises 16 residues. Germline-derived CDR1 and CDR2 are SGHDT and YYEEEE. CDR3 sequence reads: CVSSLAGGQNNSPLHF. CDR3 coding DNA: TGTGTCAGCAGCTTGGCAGGGGGACAGAATAATTCACCCCTCCACTTT.

A word on this clonotype: A junction end diverges from the germline sequence, so it may reflect a read error. V usage is TRBV4-1 and J usage is TRBJ1-3; no definite D call. The CDR3 extends over 14 amino acids. In germline, CDR1 is MGHRA, CDR2 YSYEKL. The chain's CDR3 is CTSSHLTRENTIYF. The CDR3 DNA follows: TGCACCAGCAGCCATTTGACAAGGGAAAACACCATATATTTT.

Notes on this clonotype: Its ends do not fully match the called genes, so a read error is possible. The gene calls are TRBV12-3 or TRBV12-4 and TRBJ2-1; D remains unclear. The CDR3 covers 12 residues. The CDR3 region is CACSLCDAAQFF. CDR3 sequence (DNA): TGTGCCTGCAGTTTGTGTGATGCGGCGCAGTTCTTC.

Remarks on this clonotype: An end of the junction does not agree with germline; a read error may underlie this. The J gene is TRBJ2-1, the V gene TRBV6-1; tentatively, D is TRBD1 (5 bases). The CDR3 is made up of 17 amino acids. Per the germline V gene, CDR1 is MNHNS and CDR2 is SASEGT. The CDR3 is CATTNIGSQGLVDEQFF. Written as DNA, the CDR3 is TGTGCCACCACCAATATCGGGTCGCAGGGATTGGTCGATGAGCAATTCTTT.

The chain couples TRBV12-3 or TRBV12-4 to TRBJ1-2; D not resolved. The CDR3 contains 13 residues. CDR3 sequence: CTSSPSDNYGYTF. The CDR3 DNA sequence: TGTACAAGCAGCCCGTCTGACAACTATGGCTACACCTTC.

The chain carries TRBV6-6 and TRBJ2-1; 8 bases line up with TRBD2. Germline V gene lookup returns CDR1 MNHNY and CDR2 SVGAGI (reference sequence). Trimming took 7 bases from V and 8 from J; bases not matched to a gene: 13. The CDR3 spans 15 residues. The CDR3 DNA reads TGTGCCAGCACAATTAGCGGGAAAAGTGCAGATGAGCAGTTCTTC. Translated, it gives CASTISGKSADEQFF.

As concerns this clonotype: One end of the junction does not line up with germline, which may come from a read error. The rearrangement joins TRBV6-5 to TRBJ2-7, with TRBD2 identical over 12 bases. Germline V gene data show CDR1 as MNHEY and CDR2 as SVGAGI. The CDR3 is made up of 18 amino acids. This chain's CDR3 is CASSPTSTSGSGPHEQYF. Written as DNA, the CDR3 is TGTGCCAGCAGCCCCACTTCGACTAGCGGGAGCGGTCCCCACGAACAGTACTTC.

Regarding this clonotype: The junction departs from the called germline gene at one end, perhaps through a read error. V is TRBV11-3 and J is TRBJ1-2; D is undetermined. The CDR3 covers 13 residues. Germline V lookup: CDR1 SGHNT, CDR2 YENEEA. Here the CDR3 reads CPSSPRRSYGHTF. CDR3 nucleotides: TGTCCCAGTAGCCCGCGACGGAGCTATGGCCACACCTTC.

The chain combines TRBV14 with TRBJ1-2; possible D gene TRBD1, 6 bases. V lost 2 bases and J lost 13, with 20 bases in between. Germline loops: CDR1 SGHDN, CDR2 FVKESK. The CDR3 is 14 amino acids. The CDR3 reads CASSQQTGSYGCTF. CDR3 coding DNA: TGTGCCAGCAGCCAACAAACAGGGTCCTATGGTTGCACCTTC.

A word on this clonotype: An end of the junction does not agree with germline; a read error may underlie this. The V and J genes are TRBV5-4 and TRBJ2-5; D is perhaps TRBD1 or TRBD2 (5 bases each). Germline CDR1 is SGHNT and CDR2 is YYREEE (reference sequence). The CDR3 length is 14 residues. In nucleotides, the CDR3 is TGTACCAGCAGCTTGGGTGGTACTGTTGGGACCCTGTACTTC. As protein: CTSSLGGTVGTLYF. The complete variable domain, with remaining parts taken from reference TRBV5-4 and TRBJ2-5, reads ETGVTQSPTHLIKTRGQQVTLRCSSQSGHNTVSWYQQALGQGPQFIFQYYREEENGRGNFPPRFSGLQFPNYSSELNVNALELDDSALYLCTSSLGGTVGTLYFGPGTRLLVL.

This clonotype showed up many times. The chain joins TRBV6-2 or TRBV6-3 to TRBJ2-7; TRBD1 matches 8 bases. This CDR3 comprises 15 residues. The germline gives CDR1 MNHEY, CDR2 SVGEGT. V dropped 2 bases and J dropped 5; count of bases not matched to a gene: 8. The CDR3 loop reads CASSYGDRRLHEQYF. For the CDR3, the DNA is TGTGCCAGCAGTTACGGGGACAGGAGACTTCACGAGCAGTACTTC.

This chain connects TRBV20-1 to TRBJ2-3; no clear D. V gave up 6 bases and J gave up 4 bases, with 8 bases separating them. Germline V gene lookup returns CDR1 DFQATT and CDR2 SNEGSKA (reference sequence). This CDR3 comprises 11 residues. The CDR3 DNA follows: TGCAGTGCAAGGGTTTCAGATACGCAGTATTTT. This translates into CSARVSDTQYF.

This clonotype was observed a handful of times. A much more abundant neighbour one base away suggests this may be a read error. DNA for the CDR3: TGTGCCAGCAGTTACATCAGCGGGGCCAACACCGAGGAGCTGTTTTTT. Encoded protein: CASSYISGANTEELFF. The chain employs TRBV6-2 or TRBV6-3 and TRBJ2-2, with 7 positions matching TRBD2. This CDR3 contains 16 residues. The germline CDR1 and CDR2 sequences are MNHEY and SVGEGT.

Of note for this clonotype: The CDR3 does not end in the conserved phenylalanine or tryptophan, so this is likely a read error. The gene calls are TRBV6-5 and TRBJ2-1, with TRBD2 identical over 8 bases. The J call may be mistaken, given a closer DNA end match to TRBJ2-7. The germline V gene has CDR1 MNHEY and CDR2 SVGAGI. The CDR3 is 16 amino acids. CDR3 in amino acids: CASSHVGGRRGNEQYL. The CDR3 DNA reads as TGTGCCAGCAGTCACGTCGGCGGGAGGAGGGGCAATGAGCAGTACTTA.

As regards this clonotype: At one boundary the junction diverges from the germline segment, which might be a read error. The chain couples TRBV6-2 or TRBV6-3 to TRBJ2-7; D might be TRBD2 (6 bases). This CDR3 has 15 amino acids. Looked up from germline, CDR1 is MNHEY and CDR2 is SVGEGT. CDR3 sequence: CVSSSVAESSYDQYF. CDR3 in DNA: TGTGTCAGCAGTTCCGTAGCGGAGAGCTCCTACGATCAGTACTTC.